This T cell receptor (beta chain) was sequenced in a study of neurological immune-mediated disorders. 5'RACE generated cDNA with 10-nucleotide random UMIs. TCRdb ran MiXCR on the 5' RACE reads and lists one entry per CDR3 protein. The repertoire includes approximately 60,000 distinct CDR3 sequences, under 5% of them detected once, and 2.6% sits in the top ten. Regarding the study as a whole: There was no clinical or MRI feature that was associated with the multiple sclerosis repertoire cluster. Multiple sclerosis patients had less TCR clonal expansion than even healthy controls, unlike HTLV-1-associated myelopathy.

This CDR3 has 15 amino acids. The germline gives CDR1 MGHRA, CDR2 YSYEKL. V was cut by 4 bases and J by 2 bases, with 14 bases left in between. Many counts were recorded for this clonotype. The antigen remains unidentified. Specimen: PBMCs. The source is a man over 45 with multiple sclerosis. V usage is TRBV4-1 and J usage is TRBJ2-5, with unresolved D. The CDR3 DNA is TGCGCCAGCAGCCTTGGAATGGCCTCGCAAGAGACCCAGTACTTC. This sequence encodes CASSLGMASQETQYF.